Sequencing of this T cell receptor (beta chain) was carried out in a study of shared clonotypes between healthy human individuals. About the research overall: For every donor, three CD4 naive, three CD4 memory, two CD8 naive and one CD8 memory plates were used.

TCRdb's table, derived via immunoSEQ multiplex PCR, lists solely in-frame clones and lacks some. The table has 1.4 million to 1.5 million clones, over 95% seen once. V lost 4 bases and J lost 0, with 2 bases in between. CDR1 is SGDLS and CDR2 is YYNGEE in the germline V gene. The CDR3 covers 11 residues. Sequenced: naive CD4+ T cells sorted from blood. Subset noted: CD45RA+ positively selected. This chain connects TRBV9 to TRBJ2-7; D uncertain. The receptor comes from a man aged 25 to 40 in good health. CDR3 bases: TGTGCCAGCAGCCTCTCCTACGAGCAGTACTTC. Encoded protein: CASSLSYEQYF.